Following are 13 T cell receptor beta chains from one sample sequenced in a study of neurological immune-mediated disorders. MiXCR, applied by TCRdb to the 5' RACE reads, yields one record per CDR3 protein. The sample includes roughly 42,000 distinct CDR3 sequences, about 13% of them seen just once. The sample's time point: longitudinal time-point 3. Sequences were obtained from PBMCs. These receptors originate from a man aged 25-45 years in good health.

By sample fraction, this clonotype is medium-sized. The chain has TRBV29-1 and TRBJ2-7; the D is unclear. Per germline, CDR1 SQVTM and CDR2 ANQGSEA. The CDR3 consists of 12 residues. V lost 0 bases to trimming and J lost 10 bases, with 13 bases between them. CDR3 sequence (DNA): TGCAGCGTTGAAGATCTTGGGCGGCTCCAGTACTTC. Encoded protein: CSVEDLGRLQYF.

This clonotype has ten or more counts. The chain links TRBV5-1 to TRBJ2-5; the match to TRBD1 covers 7 bases. Trimming took 1 base from V and 3 from J; bases not matched to a gene: 6. The V gene's germline CDR1 is SGHRS and CDR2 YFSETQ. This CDR3 contains 15 residues. CDR3 protein: CASSLTRTGEETQYF. The DNA of the CDR3 is TGCGCCAGCAGCTTGACCCGGACAGGTGAAGAGACCCAGTACTTC.

This clonotype was picked up many times. The chain carries TRBV7-2 and TRBJ2-3; D gene uncertain. Germline V lookup: CDR1 SGHTA, CDR2 FQGNSA. Trimming took 5 bases from V and 0 from J, leaving 15 bases between them. The CDR3 spans 16 residues. The CDR3 nucleotides are TGTGCCAGCAGCAAACACACCGGCGGAAGCACAGATACGCAGTATTTT. The encoded protein is CASSKHTGGSTDTQYF.

The sample holds many counts of this clonotype. The chain joins TRBV10-2 to TRBJ1-1, with D unresolved. The CDR3 is 12 amino acids. CDR1 is WSHSY and CDR2 is SAAADI in the germline V gene. Trimming removed 4 bases at V and 5 bases at J, with 8 bases between. The CDR3 sequence is CASSAASTEAFF. The CDR3 nucleotides are TGCGCCAGCAGTGCCGCGTCTACTGAAGCTTTCTTT.

There are many counts of this clonotype. V usage is TRBV10-3 and J usage is TRBJ2-1; TRBD1 might be the D (6 bases). CDR1 and CDR2 from the germline V gene are ENHRY and SYGVKD. V lost 4 bases and J 7 bases, leaving 17 bases between the germline ends. The CDR3 has 15 residues. CDR3 sequence (DNA): TGTGCCATCAGTGGTGGGGACACCTATGTTAATGAGCAGTTCTTC. Translated: CAISGGDTYVNEQFF.

This clonotype came up many times. V is TRBV29-1 and J is TRBJ2-4; D might be TRBD1 or TRBD2, each matching 5 bases. This CDR3 has 14 amino acids. Trimming removed 6 bases from V and 9 bases from J, with 21 bases in between. The V gene's germline CDR1 is SQVTM and CDR2 ANQGSEA. The CDR3 nucleotides read TGCAGCGTAGAAAGGGTCGGGGCCGGCGGCATTCAGTACTTC. Residues: CSVERVGAGGIQYF. The variable domain in full, with the rest retrieved from reference TRBV29-1 and TRBJ2-4, is SAVISQKPSRDICQRGTSLTIQCQVDSQVTMMFWYRQQPGQSLTLIATANQGSEATYESGFVIDKFPISRPNLTFSTLTVSNMSPEDSSIYLCSVERVGAGGIQYFGAGTRLSVL.

This clonotype was counted at least ten times. This chain connects TRBV5-1 to TRBJ1-1; the D gene is possibly TRBD1 (5 bases). Trimming removed 6 bases at V and 4 bases at J, with 16 bases between. From germline, CDR1 is SGHRS and CDR2 YFSETQ. This CDR3 is 14 amino acids long. The chain's CDR3 is CASNWGVGSTEAFF. DNA of the CDR3: TGCGCCAGCAATTGGGGGGTGGGAAGCACTGAAGCTTTCTTT.

This clonotype came up many times. This sequence joins TRBV3-1 and TRBJ1-1; 7 bases are a match to TRBD1. Per germline, CDR1 LGHDT and CDR2 YNNKEL (reference sequence). The CDR3 length is 14 residues. The ends lost 3 bases at V and 0 bases at J; junction bases unmatched: 1. This chain's CDR3 is CASSHGQVNTEAFF. In DNA, the CDR3 is TGTGCCAGCAGCCACGGACAGGTGAACACTGAAGCTTTCTTT.

This clonotype was counted ten times or more. The rearrangement links TRBV11-2 to TRBJ2-5, with 11 bases that match TRBD1. V trimming: 3 bases; J trimming: 4 bases; junction bases outside the gene matches: 7. Germline V gene data show CDR1 as SGHAT and CDR2 as FQNNGV. The CDR3 covers 16 residues. DNA for the CDR3: TGTGCCAGCAGCTTCGGCGGACAGGGGGCCGGAGAGACCCAGTACTTC. It specifies CASSFGGQGAGETQYF.

The table lists this clonotype with many counts. This sequence joins TRBV9 and TRBJ2-3, with D unclear. Between the trimmed V and J ends, which lost 3 bases and 3 bases, there was a span of 11 bases. The germline CDR1 and CDR2 sequences are SGDLS and YYNGEE. The CDR3 runs 14 residues. In DNA, the CDR3 is TGTGCCAGCAGCGATGGTCTCGGGACAGATACGCAGTATTTT. Residues: CASSDGLGTDTQYF.

This clonotype was counted at least ten times. The genes are TRBV20-1 and TRBJ2-5; D not certain. Germline V lookup: CDR1 DFQATT, CDR2 SNEGSKA (reference sequence). This CDR3 is 10 amino acids long. V gave up 6 bases and J gave up 6 bases, with 8 bases separating them. CDR3 nucleotide sequence: TGCAGTGCCCCTCGGCAGACCCAGTACTTC. Protein: CSAPRQTQYF.

Many counts were recorded for this clonotype. The rearrangement joins TRBV7-8 to TRBJ2-2; D unresolved. The V gene's germline CDR1 is SGHVS and CDR2 FQNEAQ. Trimming stripped 4 bases from V and 0 bases from J, with 6 bases between. This CDR3 is built from 14 residues. As DNA, the CDR3 is TGTGCCAGCAGCTCGCTCTCGAACACCGGGGAGCTGTTTTTT. This sequence encodes CASSSLSNTGELFF.

This clonotype was seen many times. The rearrangement joins TRBV7-2 to TRBJ2-5, with 8 bases fitting TRBD2. V shed 8 bases and J 7 bases; nucleotides not matched to a gene: 9. CDR3 length: 13 amino acids. CDR1 is SGHTA, CDR2 FQGNSA, per germline. The CDR3 sequence is CASLTPGGGTQYF. CDR3 nucleotides: TGTGCCAGCTTAACACCCGGGGGGGGGACCCAGTACTTC.